The entry below gives a single TCR beta chain sequence along with its context. Its antigen is still unknown. Measured with immunoSEQ multiplex PCR; TCRdb has only the in-frame clones, and not every one. This table has tens of thousands of clones, 78% appearing once. The data were taken from a study of radiation and T cells in renal cell carcinoma. The overall study: Nephrectomy followed 15 Gy stereotactic body radiation by 4 weeks. The study's findings and limits: From baseline, blood top tumor clonotypes peaked at 2 weeks post-radiation.

Time point in this sample: baseline pretreatment blood. Treatment reported: 15 Gy SBRT to primary tumor, nephrectomy 4 weeks later. Serial blood draws occurred at baseline and 2 and 4 weeks post-SBRT. This renal cell carcinoma was of the clear cell type. The source was blood, collected from a patient whose treatment included radiotherapy and nephrectomy. The receptor was derived from a man in his 60s with renal cell carcinoma.

DNA for the CDR3: TGTGCTAGTGGTAGGGACAGCCTAACAGATACGCAGTATTTT. This sequence encodes CASGRDSLTDTQYF. V usage is TRBV12-5 and J usage is TRBJ2-3; TRBD1 aligns across 7 bases. With V trimmed by 5 bases and J by 3 bases, 5 bases remained unmatched. The germline V gene encodes CDR1 LGHNT and CDR2 FRNRAP. The CDR3 runs to 14 residues.